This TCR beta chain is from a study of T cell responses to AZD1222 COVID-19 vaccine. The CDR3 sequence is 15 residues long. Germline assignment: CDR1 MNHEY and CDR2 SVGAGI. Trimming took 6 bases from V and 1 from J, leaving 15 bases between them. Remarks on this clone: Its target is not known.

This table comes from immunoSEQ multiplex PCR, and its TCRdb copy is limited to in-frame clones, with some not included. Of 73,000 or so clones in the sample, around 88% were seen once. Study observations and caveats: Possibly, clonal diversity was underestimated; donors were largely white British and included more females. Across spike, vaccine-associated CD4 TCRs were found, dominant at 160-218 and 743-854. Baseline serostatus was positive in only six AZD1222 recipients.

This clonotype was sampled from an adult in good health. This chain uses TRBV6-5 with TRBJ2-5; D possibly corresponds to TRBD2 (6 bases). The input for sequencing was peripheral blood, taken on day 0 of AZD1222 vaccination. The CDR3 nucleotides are TGTGCCAGCAGAACCTCCCTGGGGGGCCAAGAGACCCAGTACTTC. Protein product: CASRTSLGGQETQYF.